The clone carrying this TCR beta chain was counted only a few times. Antigen: not known. The record originates from a study of T-cell memory formation after mild COVID-19. Study context: TCR clusters were mostly donor specific.

Germline V gene lookup returns CDR1 LNHNV and CDR2 YYDKDF (reference sequence). V dropped 8 bases and J dropped 4; count of bases not matched to a gene: 4. This CDR3 spans 13 amino acids. Using its own MiXCR run on the 5' RACE reads, TCRdb lists one record per CDR3 protein. The sample records approximately 300,000 distinct CDR3 sequences, roughly a fifth being singletons. Findings of the study overall: Pre-infection memory held some responding clones, suggesting pre-existing cross-reactive T cells responded.

The chain uses TRBV15 and TRBJ2-2; TRBD1 matches at 7 bases. Sequenced input: PBMCs or a T cell subset sorted from them (not recorded which). The clonotype originates from a man between 18 and 35 years old who had mild COVID-19 (a few samples of this study predate the infection). Cell type and time point are not known. The CDR3, as DNA: TGTGCCACCCTGGGACAGAGCACCGGGGAGCTGTTTTTT. It is translated as CATLGQSTGELFF. Filled out from reference TRBV15 and TRBJ2-2, the complete variable domain reads DAMVIQNPRYQVTQFGKPVTLSCSQTLNHNVMYWYQQKSSQAPKLLFHYYDKDFNNEADTPDNFQSRRPNTSFCFLDIRSPGLGDTAMYLCATLGQSTGELFFGEGSRLTVL.